One sample yielded the 21 T cell receptor beta chains listed below, sequenced in a study of cytomegalovirus exposure and HLA in healthy donors (dated by TCRdb to 2016 to 2017). The library was generated by the immunoSEQ multiplex PCR assay. The multiplex PCR relied on a mix of 60 forward primers for TCR Vbeta segments and 13 reverse primers for TCR Jbeta segments. TCRdb stores this immuneACCESS table with in-frame sequences only. Part of the clones is absent; in the studies checked, under half of the shortfall reflects unresolved V genes, and no reason is known for the rest. For this sample, the table gives some 75,000 clones. The ten largest clones capture about 0.83% of the sample. Sequencing used PBMCs. Receptors originate from a boy younger than 18 in good health and CMV-seronegative.

This chain connects TRBV7-3 to TRBJ1-1, with a tentative D call TRBD1 (5 bases). This CDR3 region has 13 residues. V shed 0 bases and J shed 5 bases, with 7 bases lying between them. Germline CDR1 SGHTA, CDR2 FQGTGA. The CDR3 protein is CASSLTQGTEAFF. The CDR3 DNA reads TGTGCCAGCAGCTTAACGCAGGGTACTGAAGCTTTCTTT.

This clone is labeled medium-sized based on frequency. The chain joins TRBV6-1 to TRBJ1-5; TRBD1 is a possible D gene (6 bases). CDR1 is MNHNS, CDR2 SASEGT, per germline. There are 14 residues in the CDR3. The V and J ends lost 6 bases and 0 bases respectively, with 9 bases between them. CDR3 in amino acids: CASSRDISNQPQHF. DNA of the CDR3: TGTGCCAGCAGCCGGGACATTAGCAATCAGCCCCAGCATTTT.

This rearrangement joins TRBV6-5 to TRBJ2-7, with 7 bases lining up with TRBD1. Germline lookup yields CDR1 MNHEY and CDR2 SVGAGI. V was pared by 8 bases and J by 2 bases, with 6 bases of the junction left unmatched. The CDR3 spans 13 residues. The DNA of the CDR3 is TGTGCCAGCGGCGAGGGGGCTGCCTACGAGCAGTACTTC. It specifies CASGEGAAYEQYF.

V usage is TRBV10-3 and J usage is TRBJ2-7; possible D gene TRBD1, 6 bases. V lost 6 bases, J lost 0 bases, and 12 bases lay in between. This CDR3 region has 14 residues. The V gene's germline CDR1 is ENHRY and CDR2 SYGVKD. CDR3 region: CAIREDRNSYEQYF. The CDR3 DNA reads as TGTGCCATCAGGGAAGACAGGAACTCCTACGAGCAGTACTTC.

Details on this clone: At one of its ends the junction is not consistent with the germline gene, which may arise from a read error. V is TRBV6-1 and J is TRBJ1-5, with D perhaps TRBD1 (5 bases). The CDR3 spans 14 residues. Germline V gene lookup returns CDR1 MNHNS and CDR2 SASEGT. The CDR3 loop reads CASSEAGAIQHQHF. CDR3 in DNA: TGTGCCAGCAGTGAAGCAGGGGCCATTCAGCACCAGCATTTT.

V usage is TRBV4-1 and J usage is TRBJ2-7; D is possibly TRBD1 (5 bases). This CDR3 region has 13 residues. Germline CDR1 is MGHRA and CDR2 is YSYEKL. V lost 4 bases and J 3 bases, leaving 10 bases between the germline ends. In DNA, the CDR3 is TGCGCCAGCAGCCTGCAGCAGGGCTACGAGCAGTACTTC. Protein product: CASSLQQGYEQYF.

The J gene is TRBJ2-7, the V gene TRBV2; D gene uncertain. V gave up 1 base and J gave up 2 bases, with 9 bases separating them. Per germline, CDR1 SNHLY and CDR2 FYNNEI. This CDR3 has 14 residues. This CDR3 is CASSEDRGTYEQYF. The CDR3 nucleotides are TGTGCCAGCAGTGAAGACCGCGGCACCTACGAGCAGTACTTC.

The chain joins TRBV28 to TRBJ1-2; TRBD1 is a possible D gene (6 bases). The germline CDR1 and CDR2 sequences are MDHEN and SYDVKM. Trimming left V 6 bases short and J 2 bases short, with 10 bases between. The CDR3 loop spans 13 amino acids. CDR3: CASSATGNYGYTF. The CDR3, as DNA: TGTGCCAGCAGCGCCACAGGGAACTATGGCTACACCTTC.

CDR3 residues: CASSLIGTGADTQYF. Here the CDR3 DNA reads TGTGCCAGCAGCTTAATTGGGACAGGTGCAGATACGCAGTATTTT. The chain uses TRBV7-3 and TRBJ2-3, with 8 positions matching TRBD1. Unmatched junction bases numbered 4, after V lost 1 base and J lost 4 bases. Germline-derived CDR1 and CDR2 are SGHTA and FQGTGA. The CDR3 is 15 amino acids.

The rearrangement links TRBV2 to TRBJ1-2; no definite D call. The ends were cut back, 6 bases at V and 4 bases at J, with 12 bases in the middle. This CDR3 is built from 13 residues. Germline loops: CDR1 SNHLY, CDR2 FYNNEI. For the CDR3, the DNA is TGTGCCAGCAGCGAAATAGACACCTATGGCTACACCTTC. It translates to CASSEIDTYGYTF. The variable domain in full, completed from reference TRBV2 and TRBJ1-2, reads EPEVTQTPSHQVTQMGQEVILRCVPISNHLYFYWYRQILGQKVEFLVSFYNNEISEKSEIFDDQFSVERPDGSNFTLKIRSTKLEDSAMYFCASSEIDTYGYTFGSGTRLTVV.

The chain joins TRBV7-2 to TRBJ2-7, with 12 bases identical to TRBD2. The CDR3 consists of 14 residues. Trimming removed 4 bases from V and 4 bases from J; junction bases left unmatched: 2. Germline CDR1 SGHTA, CDR2 FQGNSA. CDR3 DNA: TGTGCCAGCAGCTCGACTAGCGGGAGTTACGAGCAGTACTTC. Amino acid sequence: CASSSTSGSYEQYF.

J is TRBJ1-2 and V is TRBV2; 8 bases line up with TRBD1. Germline loops: CDR1 SNHLY, CDR2 FYNNEI. The CDR3 length is 13 residues. Losses at the gene ends were 10 bases for V and 8 bases for J; bases not matched to a gene: 12. The CDR3 region has the DNA TGTGCCACAGACGGCCAGGGGGCTTTGGGCTACACCTTC. Translated: CATDGQGALGYTF.

The chain joins TRBV30 to TRBJ2-3; a weak D match, TRBD2 (6 bases). The germline V gene encodes CDR1 GTSNPN and CDR2 SVGIG (reference sequence). With 2 bases removed from V and 1 base from J, the gap between germline ends came to 10 bases. The length of the CDR3 is 14 residues. The CDR3 protein is CAWSIWGGTDTQYF. The CDR3 nucleotides are TGTGCCTGGAGTATATGGGGGGGCACAGATACGCAGTATTTT.

V and J are TRBV5-1 and TRBJ1-1, with 7 bases lining up with TRBD1. Trimming at V came to 4 bases and at J to 1 base, leaving 4 bases not matched to a gene. Germline CDR1 reads SGHRS; CDR2 reads YFSETQ. The CDR3 is made up of 14 amino acids. The CDR3 DNA reads TGCGCCAGCAGCCTGGGGGACAGGAACACTGAAGCTTTCTTT. It encodes CASSLGDRNTEAFF.

Concerning this clone: This sample also contains other DNA sequences that code for the same CDR3. This sequence joins TRBV9 and TRBJ2-3; D perhaps matches TRBD2 (7 bases). Trimming removed 5 bases at V and 2 bases at J, with 18 bases between. The CDR3 consists of 16 residues. Germline assignment: CDR1 SGDLS and CDR2 YYNGEE. The CDR3 region has the DNA TGTGCCAGCAGACGGGGGGCAGGCAGGTTCACAGATACGCAGTATTTT. Its translation is CASRRGAGRFTDTQYF.

The gene calls are TRBV19 and TRBJ1-2; D perhaps matches TRBD1 (6 bases). The CDR3 consists of 16 residues. The germline gives CDR1 LNHDA, CDR2 SQIVND (reference sequence). V lost 3 bases, J lost 4 bases, and 18 bases lay in between. Here the CDR3 DNA reads TGTGCCAGTAGTATCTTGGTGTCAGGGGATGGCTATGGCTACACCTTC. This encodes CASSILVSGDGYGYTF.

CDR3 coding DNA: TGCAGCGTTGCCGGGACTTTGGGCACCGGGGAGCTGTTTTTT. Protein product: CSVAGTLGTGELFF. V gene TRBV29-1 combines with J gene TRBJ2-2; a weak D match, TRBD2 (6 bases). The CDR3 spans 14 residues. The germline gives CDR1 SQVTM, CDR2 ANQGSEA. V shed 4 bases and J shed 4 bases, with 13 bases lying between them.

The CDR3 bases are TGTGCCAGTAGACCAACAGGGTCCGGGGCCAACGTCCTGACTTTC. It codes for CASRPTGSGANVLTF. The chain is built from TRBV19 and TRBJ2-6, with a weak D call TRBD1 (6 bases). V was cut by 6 bases and J by 4 bases, with 13 bases left in between. The CDR3 runs 15 residues. Germline V gene data show CDR1 as LNHDA and CDR2 as SQIVND (reference sequence).

This chain uses TRBV7-2 with TRBJ1-2; weak D call: TRBD1 (6 bases). Germline CDR1 is SGHTA and CDR2 is FQGNSA. Deletions cut 5 bases from V and 6 bases from J, with 13 bases between. CDR3 length equals 13 residues. CDR3 sequence (DNA): TGTGCCAGCAGCCGCAGGGGTAATCATGGCTACACCTTC. This sequence encodes CASSRRGNHGYTF.

The chain links TRBV5-4 to TRBJ2-7, with no clear D. V lost 2 bases, J lost 2 bases, and 8 bases lay in between. Germline V gene sequence: CDR1 SGHNT, CDR2 YYREEE (reference sequence). This CDR3 region has 13 residues. CDR3 loop: CASSLLETYEQYF. The CDR3 DNA sequence: TGTGCCAGCAGCTTACTTGAGACCTACGAGCAGTACTTC.

The chain carries TRBV20-1 and TRBJ1-2; D is undetermined. Germline V gene sequence: CDR1 DFQATT, CDR2 SNEGSKA (reference sequence). The CDR3 has 11 amino acids. The V gene lost 1 base and the J gene lost 8 bases, with 8 bases spanning the gap. The DNA for the CDR3 is TGCAGTGCTAGAGTCCTCCTAGGCTACACCTTC. Amino acids: CSARVLLGYTF.